This T cell receptor (beta chain) was captured in a study of T-cell memory formation after mild COVID-19. Study-level points and caveats: Second-wave clones peaking on day 37 lacked confirmed SARS-CoV-2 specificity. Contracting CD4+ clones were located mainly in CM and EM, and CD8+ clones in EMRA.

In the case of this clonotype: Its cognate antigen is unknown.

After removal of 6 bases from V and 4 bases from J, the junction contained 11 bases not matched to a gene. The V gene's germline CDR1 is MNHNY and CDR2 SVGAGI (reference sequence). This CDR3 has 16 amino acids. With constant-segment primers, 5'RACE yielded cDNA libraries of TCR alpha and TCR beta that carried sample barcodes and UMIs. From the 5' RACE reads, TCRdb called clonotypes with MiXCR, one entry per CDR3 protein. The profile shows roughly 190,000 distinct CDR3 sequences, more than 9% of them singletons. The receptor's source is a man between 18 and 35 years old who had mild COVID-19 (a few samples of this study predate the infection). Cell type and time point are not known. Material for sequencing was PBMCs or a T cell subset sorted from them (not recorded which). The chain is built from TRBV6-6 and TRBJ2-2; TRBD1 aligns across 7 bases. DNA for the CDR3: TGTGCCAGCAGCTATACAGGGGCCCATCTCACCGGGGAGCTGTTTTTT. This translates into CASSYTGAHLTGELFF.